This T cell receptor (beta chain) was retrieved from a study of blood T cell repertoires in COVID-19. Across the study: Sources were T cells, B-cell-depleted T cells, or PBMCs; the material itself was cDNA or gDNA.

The CDR3 runs 19 residues. Germline V gives CDR1 SNHLY, CDR2 FYNNEI. V lost 6 bases, J lost 0 bases, and 15 bases stayed unmatched. In the original analysis: Nucleated cell number was recorded as an estimate derived from reference gene primer amplification. Only in-frame clones appear in the TCRdb table, and some are missing; sequencing was by immunoSEQ multiplex PCR. The V and J calls and clone size are taken from that table; D and trimming were inferred from the DNA. This sample has 60,000 or so clones; 75% to 85% occur once, and the top ten carry 14% to 15%. The sample consisted of peripheral blood. This TCR was recovered from an elderly man with acute or convalescent COVID-19. This chain connects TRBV2 to TRBJ2-3; 10 bases are shared with TRBD2. The CDR3 loop is CASSLTVAGGRLSTDTQYF. In DNA form, the CDR3 reads TGTGCCAGCAGCCTGACGGTAGCGGGGGGACGACTTAGCACAGATACGCAGTATTTT.